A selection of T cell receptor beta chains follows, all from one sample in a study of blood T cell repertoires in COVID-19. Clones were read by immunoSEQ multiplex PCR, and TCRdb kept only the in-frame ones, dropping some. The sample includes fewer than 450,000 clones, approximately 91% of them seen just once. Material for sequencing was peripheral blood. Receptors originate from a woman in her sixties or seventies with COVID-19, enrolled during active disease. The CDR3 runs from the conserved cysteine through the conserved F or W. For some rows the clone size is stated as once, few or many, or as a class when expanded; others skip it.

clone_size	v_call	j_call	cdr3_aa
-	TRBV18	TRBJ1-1	CASSPYRTGNTEAFF
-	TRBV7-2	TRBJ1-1	CASSISMAGEAFF
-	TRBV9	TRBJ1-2	CASSGALHGYTF
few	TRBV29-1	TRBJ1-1	CSVRRGGTEAFF
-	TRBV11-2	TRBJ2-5	CASSWGTGGAGVTQYF
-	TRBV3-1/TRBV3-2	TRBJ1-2	CASSQDASGGRDGYTF
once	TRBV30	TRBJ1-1	CAWLRTGGGIGAFF
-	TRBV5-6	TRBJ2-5	CASSLEGGIFETQYF
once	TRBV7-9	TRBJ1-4	CASSSINTGGELFF
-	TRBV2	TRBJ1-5	CASSEEAPGQPQHF
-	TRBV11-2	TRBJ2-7	CASSLDGRGTALYEQYF
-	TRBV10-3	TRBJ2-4	CAISEELAGPLPGDIQYF
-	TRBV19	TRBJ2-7	CASSIAASGGLSSYEQYF
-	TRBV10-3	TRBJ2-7	CATRGQANYEQYF
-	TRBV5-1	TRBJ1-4	CASSFEQEGQKLFF
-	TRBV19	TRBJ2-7	CASSIGPNEQYF
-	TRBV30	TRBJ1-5	CAWSKQAIWGQPQHF
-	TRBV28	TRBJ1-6	CASSLSSYNSPLHF
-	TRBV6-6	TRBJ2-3	CASSPFVAGGRGDTQYF
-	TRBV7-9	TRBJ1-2	CASSSHRGEYHGYTF
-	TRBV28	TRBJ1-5	CASSLSGDFQPQHF
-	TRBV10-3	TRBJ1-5	CAISELGDRDQPQHF
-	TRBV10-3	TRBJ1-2	CAISVTTGDNYGYTF
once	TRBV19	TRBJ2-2	CASSPPTPGTGELFF
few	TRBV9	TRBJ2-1	CASSVGGTGYYNEQFF
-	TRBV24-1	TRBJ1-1	CAIKGDSTEAFF
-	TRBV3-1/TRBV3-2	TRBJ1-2	CASSQEGDRGYTF
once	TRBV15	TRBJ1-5	CATSRISNQPQHF
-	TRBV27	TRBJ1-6	CASSGQDGPDSPLHF
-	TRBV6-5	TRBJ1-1	CASRDSGQEAFF
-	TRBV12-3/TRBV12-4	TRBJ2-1	CASRFSDNEQFF
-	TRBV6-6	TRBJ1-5	CASSYSSQGQPQHF
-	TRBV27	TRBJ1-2	CASSLSAGPGQGNYGYTF
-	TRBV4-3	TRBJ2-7	CASSLGQPYEQYF
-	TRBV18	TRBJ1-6	CASSQISDRSQFNSPLHF
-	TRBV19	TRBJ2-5	CASSSGVWETQYF
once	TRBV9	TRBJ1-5	CASSVTGGDQPQHF
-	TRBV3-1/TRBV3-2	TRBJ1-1	CASSQGARNTEAFF
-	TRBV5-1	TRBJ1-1	CASSFSGGNTEAFF
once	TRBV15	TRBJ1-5	CATSRDRDSYQPQHF
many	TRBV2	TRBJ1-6	CASRQQGSPLHF
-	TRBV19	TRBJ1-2	CASIPSGSNYGYTF
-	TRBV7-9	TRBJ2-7	CASSLAETGGGEQYF
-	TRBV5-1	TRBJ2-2	CASSWRTGNGELFF
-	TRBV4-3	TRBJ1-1	CASSQEASARLNTEAFF
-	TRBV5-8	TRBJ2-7	CASSPQGYEQYF
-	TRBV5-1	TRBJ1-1	CASWEGGTEAFF
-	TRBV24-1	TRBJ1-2	CATSDTDRFHGYTF
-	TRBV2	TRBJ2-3	CASTVGGSSDTQYF